These 9 T cell receptor beta chains originate from one sample sequenced in a study of blood T cell repertoires in COVID-19. Here immunoSEQ multiplex PCR was the method, and the copy in TCRdb shows in-frame clones only, minus some. The table shows about 250,000 clones, with roughly 89% occurring only once. The specimen was peripheral blood. All receptors derive from a woman aged 40 to 49 who had recovered from COVID-19.

The chain employs TRBV30 and TRBJ2-5; TRBD1 is a possible D gene (5 bases). V was pared by 0 bases and J by 5 bases, with 16 bases between. CDR1 and CDR2 from the germline V gene are GTSNPN and SVGIG (reference sequence). This CDR3 region has 15 residues. The DNA of the CDR3 is TGTGCCTGGAGTGTAGACTTCAGGGTTTCGGAGACCCAGTACTTC. It yields the protein CAWSVDFRVSETQYF.

V is TRBV5-1 and J is TRBJ1-6; no reliable D call. This CDR3 spans 13 amino acids. Trimming removed 4 bases at V and 5 bases at J, with 7 bases between. Germline V gene sequence: CDR1 SGHRS, CDR2 YFSETQ. The CDR3 DNA reads TGCGCCAGCAGCACGGGGAATAATTCACCCCTCCACTTT. Its translation is CASSTGNNSPLHF.

The CDR3 bases are TGTGCCAGCAGCTGGACAGGGAACTATGGCTACACCTTC. It encodes CASSWTGNYGYTF. V gene TRBV7-2 combines with J gene TRBJ1-2; TRBD1 aligns across 8 bases. The CDR3 consists of 13 residues. Germline CDR1 reads SGHTA; CDR2 reads FQGNSA. V was pared by 4 bases and J by 2 bases, with 0 bases of the junction left unmatched.

The chain couples TRBV12-3 or TRBV12-4 to TRBJ1-5, with D possibly matching TRBD1 (5 bases). V was pared by 6 bases and J by 4 bases, with 10 bases between. This CDR3 has 13 amino acids. DNA of the CDR3: TGTGCCAGCAGACAGGCAATTAATCAGCCCCAGCATTTT. This sequence encodes CASRQAINQPQHF.

This clone was seen a single time. V and J are TRBV19 and TRBJ1-4; the D gene is possibly TRBD1 (6 bases). The germline V and J ends were trimmed by 2 bases and 5 bases, with 9 bases remaining between them. This CDR3 region has 14 residues. Germline V gene data show CDR1 as LNHDA and CDR2 as SQIVND (reference sequence). As DNA, the CDR3 is TGTGCCAGTAGTATACGGACAGCAAATGAAAAACTGTTTTTT. This translates into CASSIRTANEKLFF. Together with reference TRBV19 and TRBJ1-4, the CDR3 gives the full variable domain: DGGITQSPKYLFRKEGQNVTLSCEQNLNHDAMYWYRQDPGQGLRLIYYSQIVNDFQKGDIAEGYSVSREKKESFPLTVTSAQKNPTAFYLCASSIRTANEKLFFGSGTQLSVL.

The CDR3 region is CASRGQGTETQYF. DNA of the CDR3: TGTGCCAGCAGGGGACAGGGGACGGAGACCCAGTACTTC. J is TRBJ2-5 and V is TRBV2; 10 bases agree with TRBD1. V shed 6 bases and J 5 bases; nucleotides not matched to a gene: 3. Germline values: CDR1 SNHLY, CDR2 FYNNEI. The CDR3 extends over 13 amino acids.

CDR3 amino acids: CAWSRGAGNTQYF. As DNA, the CDR3 is TGTGCCTGGAGTCGGGGGGCAGGGAATACGCAGTATTTT. The rearrangement uses TRBV30 and TRBJ2-3, with a weak D call TRBD2 (7 bases). The CDR3 contains 13 residues. The germline V gene has CDR1 GTSNPN and CDR2 SVGIG (reference sequence). V dropped 2 bases and J dropped 7 bases, with 13 bases sitting between them.

This sequence joins TRBV2 and TRBJ1-2; weak D call: TRBD1 (6 bases). Germline CDR1 reads SNHLY; CDR2 reads FYNNEI. The ends were cut back, 3 bases at V and 2 bases at J, with 7 bases in the middle. The CDR3 runs to 13 residues. CDR3 protein: CASSDGTNYGYTF. The CDR3 region has the DNA TGTGCCAGCAGTGATGGGACAAACTATGGCTACACCTTC.

This clone was detected a few times. The V gene is TRBV2, the J gene TRBJ2-1; 8 nucleotides line up with TRBD2. The J segment lost 2 bases and the V segment lost 8 bases, leaving 5 bases of the junction unmatched. Germline V CDR1 and CDR2: SNHLY, FYNNEI. This CDR3 is 14 amino acids long. This CDR3 is CASQRGNPYNEQFF. Written as DNA, the CDR3 is TGTGCCAGCCAGCGGGGGAACCCCTACAATGAGCAGTTCTTC. Full variable domain (rest looked up from reference TRBV2 and TRBJ2-1): EPEVTQTPSHQVTQMGQEVILRCVPISNHLYFYWYRQILGQKVEFLVSFYNNEISEKSEIFDDQFSVERPDGSNFTLKIRSTKLEDSAMYFCASQRGNPYNEQFFGPGTRLTVL.